A selection of T cell receptor beta chains follows, all from one sample in a study of T cells in Graves' hyperthyroidism and ophthalmopathy. TCRdb passed the multiplex PCR reads through MiXCR, listing each CDR3 protein once. This table has some 300,000 distinct CDR3 sequences, 15% to 20% appearing once. Material for sequencing was blood. These receptors came from a man aged 25 to 40 with Graves' hyperthyroidism. The CDR3 runs from the conserved cysteine through the conserved F or W. The D gene is left open where the match is weak. Rows may omit the clone size; those that give it use once, few, many or a size class.

d_call	clone_size	v_call	j_call	cdr3_length	cdr3_nt	cdr3_aa
TRBD1	many	TRBV18	TRBJ2-5	15	TGTGCCAGCTCACCGTCCGGGACAGGGCAAGAGACCCAGTACTTC	CASSPSGTGQETQYF
TRBD1	few	TRBV10-3	TRBJ2-3	14	TGTGCCATCATGGGGACAGGTGCGTCGGATACGCAGTATTTT	CAIMGTGASDTQYF
TRBD2	many	TRBV29-1	TRBJ2-1	15	TGCAGCGCCGCCACTAGCGGGGTCTCCTACAATGAGCAGTTCTTC	CSAATSGVSYNEQFF
-	-	TRBV10-3	TRBJ2-3	13	TGTGCCATCAGTGAGCTGACTGGCTATACGCAGTATTTT	CAISELTGYTQYF
TRBD1	few	TRBV20-1	TRBJ1-1	17	TGCAGTGCTAGAGACTCGGACAGGGCATACTTGAACACTGAAGCTTTCTTT	CSARDSDRAYLNTEAFF
-	many	TRBV2	TRBJ2-7	13	TGTGCCAGCGGGGGCCAGGGATCCTACGAGCAGTACTTC	CASGGQGSYEQYF
-	many	TRBV3-1	TRBJ1-4	17	TGTGCCAGCAGCCACCGGAGAGGTGGGGATGCTTATGAAAAACTGTTTTTT	CASSHRRGGDAYEKLFF
-	many	TRBV12-3/TRBV12-4	TRBJ2-3	15	TGTGCCAGCACCTTAGCGGCTTCTAGCACAGATACGCAGTATTTT	CASTLAASSTDTQYF
TRBD1	many	TRBV2	TRBJ1-1	11	TGTGCCAGCAGTGGGGGACAGAGAGCTTTCTTT	CASSGGQRAFF
TRBD1	few	TRBV5-1	TRBJ2-2	17	TGCGCCAGCACCCTGAATCCCGGGACAGGAGAATCCGGGGAGCTGTTTTTT	CASTLNPGTGESGELFF
-	few	TRBV24-1	TRBJ2-2	16	TGTGCCACCAGTGATTTGCAGGGGCGCGGCACCGGGGAGCTGTTTTTT	CATSDLQGRGTGELFF
-	many	TRBV18	TRBJ2-5	12	TGTGCCAGCTCACAAGGGGAAGAGACCCAGTACTTC	CASSQGEETQYF
TRBD1	many	TRBV5-1	TRBJ1-2	12	TGCGCCAGCGCCGGACAGGGATATGGCTACACCTTC	CASAGQGYGYTF
-	few	TRBV29-1	TRBJ2-1	15	TGCAGCGGTATCCCTAGCGACAGCTCCTACAATGAGCAGTTCTTC	CSGIPSDSSYNEQFF
TRBD2	-	TRBV29-1	TRBJ2-6	14	TGCAGCGTTGTGGCGGGAGCAGGGGCCAACGTCCTGACTTTC	CSVVAGAGANVLTF
TRBD2	few	TRBV15	TRBJ2-1	17	TGTGCCACCAGCAGAGTGGGTAGCGGGAGAACCCACAATGAGCAGTTCTTC	CATSRVGSGRTHNEQFF
-	-	TRBV29-1	TRBJ2-5	13	TGCAGCGTTGCGAAGGGCACACAAGAGACCCAGTACTTC	CSVAKGTQETQYF
-	-	TRBV10-2	TRBJ1-3	15	TGCGCCAGCAAGCCCGCCAGGGCCTCTGGAAACACCATATATTTT	CASKPARASGNTIYF
TRBD2	few	TRBV5-1	TRBJ2-1	17	TGCGCCAGCAGCCCTCTTGGGACTAGCGGGGGTTACAATGAGCAGTTCTTC	CASSPLGTSGGYNEQFF
-	-	TRBV19	TRBJ1-5	16	TGTGCCAGTATCCGAACAGGGAGGCTTAGCAATCAGCCCCAGCATTTT	CASIRTGRLSNQPQHF
-	-	TRBV5-6	TRBJ2-1	13	TGTGCCAGCAGCTTGGTTGAAGTAAATGAGCAGTTCTTC	CASSLVEVNEQFF
-	many	TRBV20-1	TRBJ1-1	14	TGCAGTGCTAGAATCCTGGGGGGGAACACTGAAGCTTTCTTT	CSARILGGNTEAFF
TRBD1	-	TRBV4-1	TRBJ1-2	16	TGCGCCAGCAGCCAAGTTTCCGGGACAGCAGGTTATGGCTACACCTTC	CASSQVSGTAGYGYTF
-	many	TRBV24-1	TRBJ1-2	13	TGTGCCACCAGTGAGGGCCCCGGATTTGGCTACACCTTC	CATSEGPGFGYTF
TRBD1	-	TRBV11-3	TRBJ2-7	15	TGTGCCAGCAGCTTCAGGGGGCGTCTACCCTACGAGCAGTACTTC	CASSFRGRLPYEQYF
TRBD2	-	TRBV20-1	TRBJ2-3	16	TGCAGTGCTAGAGATCGGATAGCGGGCTTCACAGATACGCAGTATTTT	CSARDRIAGFTDTQYF
TRBD2	-	TRBV4-1	TRBJ2-3	15	TGCGCCAGCAGCCCCTTCGGGAGGGAAACAGATACGCAGTATTTT	CASSPFGRETDTQYF
-	-	TRBV6-5	TRBJ2-3	14	TGTGCCAGCAGTTACTCCTTCGAAGGGGATACGCAGTATTTT	CASSYSFEGDTQYF